These T cell receptor beta chains were read from a single sample in a study of regulatory T cells in long-lasting Graves disease. One entry per CDR3 protein results from TCRdb running MiXCR on the multiplex PCR reads. The profile shows approximately 560,000 distinct CDR3 sequences, 15% to 20% of them singletons. These data were likewise used in another study, on T cells in Graves' hyperthyroidism and ophthalmopathy.

Sequenced material: peripheral blood mononuclear cells (PBMCs), taken at new diagnosis, from a patient treated with antithyroid drugs. The source is a man aged 18-30 years with Graves disease. The CDR3 runs from the conserved cysteine through the conserved F or W. The D gene is left open where the match is weak. Clone size is shown for a subset of rows, as once, few, many or a class of expanded clone.

J | size | V | D | DNA | CDR3
TRBJ1-4 | once | TRBV5-1 | - | TGCGCCAGCAGCTTGGACCCGAATGAAAAACTGTTTTTT | CASSLDPNEKLFF
TRBJ2-7 | - | TRBV3-1 | - | TGTGCCAGCAGCCTTCAAGCGAGCAACGAGCAGTACTTC | CASSLQASNEQYF
TRBJ1-1 | many | TRBV27 | - | TGTGCCAGCAGGGCCCCGGGGTTACGCACTGAAGCTTTCTTT | CASRAPGLRTEAFF
TRBJ2-3 | many | TRBV2 | - | TGTGCCAGCAGTGAAGCGGGAGGAATTGTTACGCAGTATTTT | CASSEAGGIVTQYF
TRBJ2-7 | few | TRBV5-4 | TRBD1 | TGTGCCAGCAACACCGGACAGGGCACAAGAGAGCAGTACTTC | CASNTGQGTREQYF
TRBJ2-1 | - | TRBV2 | - | TGTGCCAGCAGTGAAGGCTTTGGGGATGAGCAGTTCTTC | CASSEGFGDEQFF
TRBJ2-1 | few | TRBV20-1 | TRBD2 | TGCAGTGCTAGAGATCAACCTAGCGGGAGCTTCTACAATGAGCAGTTCTTC | CSARDQPSGSFYNEQFF
TRBJ2-4 | many | TRBV12-3/TRBV12-4 | TRBD1 | TGTGCCAGCAGTTTGTCCCCGGGACAGGGAATAGTTGGGATTCAGTACTTC | CASSLSPGQGIVGIQYF
TRBJ2-5 | many | TRBV7-9 | TRBD1 | TGTGCCAGCAGCTCCCCCGGGACAGGGCAAGAGACCCAGTACTTC | CASSSPGTGQETQYF
TRBJ1-5 | many | TRBV30 | TRBD1 | TGTGCCTGGACAATGGGGGACAGGGAATCCAATCAGCCCCAGCATTTT | CAWTMGDRESNQPQHF
TRBJ2-1 | many | TRBV11-2 | - | TGTGCCAGCAGCTTCGAGAGGCCCAGGGATGAGCAGTTCTTC | CASSFERPRDEQFF
TRBJ1-1 | many | TRBV30 | - | TGTGCCTGGAGGCCTCGAGCAAACACTGAAGCTTTCTTT | CAWRPRANTEAFF
TRBJ2-7 | few | TRBV9 | TRBD1 | TGTGCCAGCAGCGTAACAGGGGAGTCCTACGAGCAGTACTTC | CASSVTGESYEQYF
TRBJ2-1 | many | TRBV5-1 | - | TGCGCCAGCAGCTCGGGTTCCTCGGGCTCCTACAATGAGCAGTTCTTC | CASSSGSSGSYNEQFF
TRBJ1-2 | medium-sized | TRBV11-2 | - | TGTGCCAGCAGCGAAAGCCCGGCCGCCAACTATGGCTACACCTTC | CASSESPAANYGYTF
TRBJ1-1 | - | TRBV9 | - | TGTGCCAGCAGCGGGCGCAGTTCTGAAGCTTTCTTT | CASSGRSSEAFF
TRBJ1-2 | - | TRBV7-2 | - | TGTGCCAGCAGCTTAGAAGAAGCGGGGGGCGTTGGCTACACCTTC | CASSLEEAGGVGYTF
TRBJ2-5 | many | TRBV12-3/TRBV12-4 | TRBD2 | TGTGCCAGCAGTCGACTAGGGAGGGGATACCAAGAGACCCAGTACTTC | CASSRLGRGYQETQYF
TRBJ2-1 | - | TRBV5-5 | - | TGTGCCAGCAGTCACCAGGGGCCTTCCTACAATGAGCAGTTCTTC | CASSHQGPSYNEQFF
TRBJ1-1 | many | TRBV5-1 | - | TGCGCCAGCAGCTTGGACCCCGTGAACACTGAAGCTTTCTTT | CASSLDPVNTEAFF
TRBJ2-7 | many | TRBV28 | - | TGTGCCAGCAGTTTTTACGGTTCGAGCTACGAGCAGTACTTC | CASSFYGSSYEQYF
TRBJ2-1 | - | TRBV10-3 | TRBD2 | TGTGCCATCAGTGAGGCGGGAGGGTCTGAGCAGTTCTTC | CAISEAGGSEQFF
TRBJ2-3 | - | TRBV20-1 | TRBD2 | TGCAGTGCTAGAGATCTGAAGACTAGCGGGCGCACAGATACGCAGTATTTT | CSARDLKTSGRTDTQYF
TRBJ2-7 | - | TRBV20-1 | - | TGCAGTGCTAGACCCCCCCTTAGCTACGAGCAGTACTTC | CSARPPLSYEQYF
TRBJ2-1 | many | TRBV10-3 | TRBD2 | TGTGCCATCAGTGGACTAGCGGAGGGGAACAATGAGCAGTTCTTC | CAISGLAEGNNEQFF
TRBJ2-3 | few | TRBV20-1 | - | TGCAGTGCCCCCGGGTGGGCATCTAGCACAGATACGCAGTATTTT | CSAPGWASSTDTQYF
TRBJ2-1 | few | TRBV5-1 | - | TGCGCCAGCAGCTTGGTTCCCGACAATGAGCAGTTCTTC | CASSLVPDNEQFF
TRBJ2-1 | many | TRBV12-3/TRBV12-4 | TRBD1 | TGTGCCAGCAGTTTCCGGGACAGGCAATGGGATGAGCAGTTCTTC | CASSFRDRQWDEQFF
TRBJ2-3 | - | TRBV12-3/TRBV12-4 | TRBD1 | TGTGCCAGCAGTCGGGTGGGACAGCGGAGCACAGATACGCAGTATTTT | CASSRVGQRSTDTQYF